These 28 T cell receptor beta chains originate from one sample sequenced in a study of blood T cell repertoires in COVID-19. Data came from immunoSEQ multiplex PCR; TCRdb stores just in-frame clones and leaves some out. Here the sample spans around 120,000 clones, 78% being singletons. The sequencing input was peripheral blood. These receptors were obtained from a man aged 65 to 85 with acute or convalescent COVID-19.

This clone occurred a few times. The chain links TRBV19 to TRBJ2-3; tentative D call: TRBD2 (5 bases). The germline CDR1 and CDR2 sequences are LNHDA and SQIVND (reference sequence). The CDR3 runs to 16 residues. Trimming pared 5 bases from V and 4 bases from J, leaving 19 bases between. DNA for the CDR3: TGTGCCAGTAGTCCCCGTAGCGTCGGCAATCCAGATACGCAGTATTTT. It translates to CASSPRSVGNPDTQYF.

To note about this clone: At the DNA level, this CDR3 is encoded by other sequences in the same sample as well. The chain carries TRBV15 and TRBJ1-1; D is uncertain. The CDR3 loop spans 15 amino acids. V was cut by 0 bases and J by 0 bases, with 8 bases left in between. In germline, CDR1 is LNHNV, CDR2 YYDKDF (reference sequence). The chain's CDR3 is CATSRDTGLNTEAFF. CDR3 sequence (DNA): TGTGCCACCAGCAGAGATACGGGGTTGAACACTGAAGCTTTCTTT.

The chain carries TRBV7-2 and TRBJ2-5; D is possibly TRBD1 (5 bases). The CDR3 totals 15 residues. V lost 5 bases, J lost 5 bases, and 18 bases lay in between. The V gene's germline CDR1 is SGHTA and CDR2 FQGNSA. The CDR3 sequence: CASSTHDSSRETQYF. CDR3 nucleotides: TGTGCCAGCAGCACCCACGACAGCTCGCGGGAGACCCAGTACTTC.

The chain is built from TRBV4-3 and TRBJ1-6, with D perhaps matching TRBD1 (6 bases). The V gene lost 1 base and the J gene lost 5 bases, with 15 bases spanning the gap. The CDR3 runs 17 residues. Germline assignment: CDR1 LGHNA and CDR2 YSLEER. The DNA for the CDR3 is TGCGCCAGCAGCCAAGGTACCTCAGGGGTAAATAATTCACCCCTCCACTTT. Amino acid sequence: CASSQGTSGVNNSPLHF.

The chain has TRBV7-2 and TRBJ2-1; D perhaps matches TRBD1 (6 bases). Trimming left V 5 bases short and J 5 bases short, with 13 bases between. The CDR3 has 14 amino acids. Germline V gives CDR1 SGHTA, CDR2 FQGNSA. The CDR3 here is CASSAQGRNNEQFF. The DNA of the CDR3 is TGTGCCAGCAGCGCACAGGGCAGGAACAATGAGCAGTTCTTC.

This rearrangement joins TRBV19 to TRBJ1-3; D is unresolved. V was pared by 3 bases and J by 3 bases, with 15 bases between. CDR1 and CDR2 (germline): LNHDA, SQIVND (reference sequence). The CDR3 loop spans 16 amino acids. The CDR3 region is CASSIRGLGGGNTIYF. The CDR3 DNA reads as TGTGCCAGTAGTATTCGAGGGCTGGGTGGTGGAAACACCATATATTTT.

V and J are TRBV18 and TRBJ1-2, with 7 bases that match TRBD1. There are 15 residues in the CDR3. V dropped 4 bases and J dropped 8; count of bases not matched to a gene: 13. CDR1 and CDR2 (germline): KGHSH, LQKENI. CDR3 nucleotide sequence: TGTGCCAGCTCACGACAGGGACCCGAAGTCTTCGGCTACACCTTC. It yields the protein CASSRQGPEVFGYTF.

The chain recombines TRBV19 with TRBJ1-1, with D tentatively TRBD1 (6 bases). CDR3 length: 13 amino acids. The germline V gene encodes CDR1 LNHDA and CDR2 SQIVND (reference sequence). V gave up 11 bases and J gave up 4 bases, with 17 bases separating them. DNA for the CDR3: TGTGCCGGGAGGGAGACAGGTAGCACTGAAGCTTTCTTT. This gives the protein CAGRETGSTEAFF. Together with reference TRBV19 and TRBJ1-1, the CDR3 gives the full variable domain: DGGITQSPKYLFRKEGQNVTLSCEQNLNHDAMYWYRQDPGQGLRLIYYSQIVNDFQKGDIAEGYSVSREKKESFPLTVTSAQKNPTAFYLCAGRETGSTEAFFGQGTRLTVV.

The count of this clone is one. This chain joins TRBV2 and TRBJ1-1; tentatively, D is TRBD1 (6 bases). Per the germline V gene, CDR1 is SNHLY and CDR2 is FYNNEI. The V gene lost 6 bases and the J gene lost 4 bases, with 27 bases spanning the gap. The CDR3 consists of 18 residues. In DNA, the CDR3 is TGTGCCAGCAGGGATACGGGCAGGGGACTAATATTAGTCACTGAAGCTTTCTTT. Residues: CASRDTGRGLILVTEAFF.

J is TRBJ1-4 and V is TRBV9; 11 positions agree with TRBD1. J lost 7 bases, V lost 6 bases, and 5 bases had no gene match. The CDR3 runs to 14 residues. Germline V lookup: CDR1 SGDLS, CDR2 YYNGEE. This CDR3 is CASNPGQGVEKLFF. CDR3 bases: TGTGCCAGCAACCCGGGACAGGGGGTTGAAAAACTGTTTTTT.

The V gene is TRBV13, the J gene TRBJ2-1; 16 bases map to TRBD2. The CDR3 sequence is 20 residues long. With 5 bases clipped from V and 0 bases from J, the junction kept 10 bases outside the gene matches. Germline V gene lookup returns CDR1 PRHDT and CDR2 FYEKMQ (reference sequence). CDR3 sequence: CASSPSLGTSGGASYNEQFF. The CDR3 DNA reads TGTGCCAGCAGCCCGAGCCTAGGGACTAGCGGGGGGGCCTCCTACAATGAGCAGTTCTTC.

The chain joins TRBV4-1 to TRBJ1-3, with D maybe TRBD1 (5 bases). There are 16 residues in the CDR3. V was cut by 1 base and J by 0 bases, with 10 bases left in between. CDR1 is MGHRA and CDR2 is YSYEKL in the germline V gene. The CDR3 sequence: CASSQVTASSGNTIYF. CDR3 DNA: TGCGCCAGCAGCCAAGTGACAGCCAGCTCTGGAAACACCATATATTTT.

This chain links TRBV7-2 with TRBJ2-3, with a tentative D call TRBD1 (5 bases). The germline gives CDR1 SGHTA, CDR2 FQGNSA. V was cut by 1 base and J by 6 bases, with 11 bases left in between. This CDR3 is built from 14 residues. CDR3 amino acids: CASSLVQGGDTQYF. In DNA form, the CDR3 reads TGTGCCAGCAGCTTAGTCCAGGGTGGGGATACGCAGTATTTT.

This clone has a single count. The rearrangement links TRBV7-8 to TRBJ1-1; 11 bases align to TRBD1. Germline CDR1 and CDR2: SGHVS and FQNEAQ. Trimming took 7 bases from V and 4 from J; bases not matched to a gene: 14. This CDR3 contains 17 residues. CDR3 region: CASMGSGQGALLTEAFF. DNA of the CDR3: TGTGCCAGCATGGGAAGCGGACAGGGGGCCCTACTCACTGAAGCTTTCTTT.

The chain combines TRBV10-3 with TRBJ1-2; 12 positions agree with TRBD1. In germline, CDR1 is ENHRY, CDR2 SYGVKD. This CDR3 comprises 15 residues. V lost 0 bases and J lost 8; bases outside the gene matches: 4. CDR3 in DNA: TGTGCCATCAGTGAGTCGACTGGGACAGGGGGCGGCTACACCTTC. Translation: CAISESTGTGGGYTF.

The CDR3 protein is CASSARQDDAFF. DNA for the CDR3: TGCGCCAGCAGCGCTAGACAGGACGATGCTTTCTTT. The chain has TRBV5-1 and TRBJ1-1; possibly TRBD1 for D (6 bases). Germline V gives CDR1 SGHRS, CDR2 YFSETQ. CDR3 length: 12 residues. The V and J ends lost 4 bases and 11 bases respectively, with 15 bases between them.

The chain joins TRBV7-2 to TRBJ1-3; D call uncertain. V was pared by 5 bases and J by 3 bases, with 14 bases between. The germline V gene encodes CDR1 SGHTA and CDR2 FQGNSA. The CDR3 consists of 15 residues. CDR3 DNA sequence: TGTGCCAGCAGCCCGTACATGGGGAGTGGAAACACCATATATTTT. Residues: CASSPYMGSGNTIYF.

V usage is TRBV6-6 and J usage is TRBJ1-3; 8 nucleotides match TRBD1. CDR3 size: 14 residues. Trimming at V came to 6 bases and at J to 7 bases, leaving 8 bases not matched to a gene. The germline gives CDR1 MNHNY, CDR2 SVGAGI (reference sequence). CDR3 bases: TGTGCCAGCAGGGGGACAGGAGTTGGGAACACCATATATTTT. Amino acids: CASRGTGVGNTIYF.

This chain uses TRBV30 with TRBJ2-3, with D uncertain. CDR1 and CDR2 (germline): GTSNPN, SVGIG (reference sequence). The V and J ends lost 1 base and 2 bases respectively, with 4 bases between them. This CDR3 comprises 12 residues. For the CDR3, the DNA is TGTGCCTGGAGTGCCATCACAGATACGCAGTATTTT. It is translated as CAWSAITDTQYF.

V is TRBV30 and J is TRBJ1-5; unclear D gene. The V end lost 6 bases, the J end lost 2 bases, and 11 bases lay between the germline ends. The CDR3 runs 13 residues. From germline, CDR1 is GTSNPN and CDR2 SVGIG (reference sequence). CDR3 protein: CACQTEGNQPQHF. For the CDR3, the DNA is TGTGCCTGCCAAACCGAGGGCAATCAGCCCCAGCATTTT.

Written as DNA, the CDR3 is TGTGCCAGCAGCCCTCCCTGGGCATCTGGAAACACCATATATTTT. It is translated as CASSPPWASGNTIYF. This chain links TRBV9 with TRBJ1-3; D remains unclear. V was pared by 4 bases and J by 1 base, with 12 bases between. The CDR3 length is 15 residues. Germline V lookup: CDR1 SGDLS, CDR2 YYNGEE. The full variable domain, its missing parts supplied by reference TRBV9 and TRBJ1-3, is DSGVTQTPKHLITATGQRVTLRCSPRSGDLSVYWYQQSLDQGLQFLIQYYNGEERAKGNILERFSAQQFPDLHSELNLSSLELGDSALYFCASSPPWASGNTIYFGEGSWLTVV.

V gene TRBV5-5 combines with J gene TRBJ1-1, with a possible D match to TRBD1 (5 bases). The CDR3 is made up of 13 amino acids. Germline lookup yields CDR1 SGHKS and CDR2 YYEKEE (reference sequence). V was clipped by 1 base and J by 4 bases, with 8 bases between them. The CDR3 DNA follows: TGTGCCAGCAGCTTGCCGGGGGGCACTGAAGCTTTCTTT. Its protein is CASSLPGGTEAFF.

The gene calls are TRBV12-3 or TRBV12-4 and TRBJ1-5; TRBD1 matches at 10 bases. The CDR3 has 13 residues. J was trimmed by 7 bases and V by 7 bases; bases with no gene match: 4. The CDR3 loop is CASTRDRGQPQHF. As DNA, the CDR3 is TGTGCCAGCACCCGGGACAGGGGACAGCCCCAGCATTTT.

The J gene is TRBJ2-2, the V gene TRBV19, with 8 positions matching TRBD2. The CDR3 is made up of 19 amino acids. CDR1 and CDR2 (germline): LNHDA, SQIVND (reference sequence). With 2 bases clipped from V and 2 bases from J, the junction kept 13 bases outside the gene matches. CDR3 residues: CASSIYQDRRGVNTGELFF. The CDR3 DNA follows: TGTGCCAGTAGTATATATCAAGATCGGCGGGGGGTTAACACCGGGGAGCTGTTTTTT.

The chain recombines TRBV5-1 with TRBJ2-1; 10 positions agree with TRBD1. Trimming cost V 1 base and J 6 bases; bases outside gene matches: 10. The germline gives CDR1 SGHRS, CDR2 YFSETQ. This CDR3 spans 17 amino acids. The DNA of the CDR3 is TGCGCCAGCAGCTTGCGTGTTGTGGGACAGGGGTCCAATGAGCAGTTCTTC. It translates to CASSLRVVGQGSNEQFF.

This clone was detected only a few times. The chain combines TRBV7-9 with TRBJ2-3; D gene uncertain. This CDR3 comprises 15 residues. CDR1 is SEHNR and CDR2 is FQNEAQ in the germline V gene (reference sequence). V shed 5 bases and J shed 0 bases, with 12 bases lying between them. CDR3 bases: TGTGCCAGCAGCCCTTTAATCACTAGCACAGATACGCAGTATTTT. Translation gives CASSPLITSTDTQYF.

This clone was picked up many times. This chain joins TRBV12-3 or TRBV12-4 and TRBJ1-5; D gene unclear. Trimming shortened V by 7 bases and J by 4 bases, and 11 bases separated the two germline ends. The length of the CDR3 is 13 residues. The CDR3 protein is CASTARGNQPQHF. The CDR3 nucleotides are TGTGCCAGCACCGCACGGGGTAATCAGCCCCAGCATTTT.

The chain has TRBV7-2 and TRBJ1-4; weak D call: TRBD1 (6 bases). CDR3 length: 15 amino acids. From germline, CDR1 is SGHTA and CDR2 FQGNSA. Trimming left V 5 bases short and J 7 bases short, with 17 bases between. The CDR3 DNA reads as TGTGCCAGCAGCGACAGGATGCCGACGGGTGAAAAACTGTTTTTT. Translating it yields CASSDRMPTGEKLFF.